This TCR beta chain was found in a study of cytomegalovirus exposure and HLA in healthy donors. Though probably carrying unrecorded immune exposures, donors were nominally healthy at sampling. 60 Vbeta and 13 Jbeta primers were used in PCR. Clones were read by immunoSEQ multiplex PCR, and TCRdb kept only the in-frame ones, dropping some. The top ten clones hold more than 0.95% of a sample with 85,000 to 130,000 clones, about 79% of them seen once. This CDR3 region has 12 residues. The germline V gene has CDR1 LNHDA and CDR2 SQIVND (reference sequence). The J segment lost 9 bases and the V segment lost 4 bases, leaving 3 bases of the junction unmatched.

This receptor was taken from a young woman in good health and CMV-seronegative. Specimen: PBMCs. V is TRBV19 and J is TRBJ2-1; 7 positions match TRBD1. The CDR3 DNA is TGTGCCAGTAGTAACCGACAGGGTGAGCAGTTCTTC. Translating gives CASSNRQGEQFF.